A selection of T cell receptor beta chains follows, all from one sample in a study of identical twins. In TCRdb, the 5' RACE reads were re-called with MiXCR into one record per CDR3 protein. The sample yields a few hundred thousand distinct CDR3 sequences, 8% to 11% seen once. The specimen was memory T cells sorted from blood. The receptors were sampled from a middle-aged man in good health. CDR3s include the opening cysteine and the closing phenylalanine or tryptophan.

14	TRBV5-1	TRBJ1-4	CASRWDPTNEKLFF
16	TRBV6-2/TRBV6-3	TRBJ2-1	CASSLGTSGRYNEQFF
15	TRBV6-5	TRBJ2-5	CASSYSVGRQETQYF
14	TRBV5-1	TRBJ1-1	CASSPQGLNAEAFF
12	TRBV5-1	TRBJ1-1	CASSEGQTEAFF
14	TRBV6-1	TRBJ1-5	CASGEGYSNQPQHF
13	TRBV6-1	TRBJ1-2	CASRAGTSYGYTF
11	TRBV6-6	TRBJ1-2	CASSYSEGRTF
12	TRBV19	TRBJ2-5	CASSISDRTQYF
17	TRBV4-2	TRBJ2-3	CASSPSGAGASTDTQYF
16	TRBV5-1	TRBJ1-5	CASSLAGGDSNQPQHF
15	TRBV6-1	TRBJ1-2	CASSRGTANNYGYTF
13	TRBV7-2	TRBJ1-5	CASSLGERQPQHF
15	TRBV20-1	TRBJ2-2	CSAPRASGRGGELFF
15	TRBV7-2	TRBJ1-4	CASSLAAGPNEKLFF
19	TRBV29-1	TRBJ2-3	CSVEVRSPSPRGVKDTQYF
14	TRBV5-1	TRBJ1-2	CASSQTTGNYGYTF
14	TRBV5-1	TRBJ2-5	CASTLDSTQETQYF
13	TRBV7-3	TRBJ2-1	CASSPTVNNEQFF
15	TRBV7-8	TRBJ2-1	CASSQLAGAHNEQFF
14	TRBV3-1	TRBJ1-1	CASRARDSNTEAFF
15	TRBV30	TRBJ2-3	CAWSLPLAGGYTQYF
14	TRBV5-1	TRBJ2-7	CASSLGGGTLEQYF
17	TRBV7-2	TRBJ2-4	CASSSFERGTPKNIQYF
13	TRBV12-3/TRBV12-4	TRBJ1-1	CASSSTQNTEAFF
19	TRBV11-2	TRBJ2-4	CASSSPPGRRAFAKNIQYF
15	TRBV6-5	TRBJ2-3	CASSYGQGVADTQYF
15	TRBV29-1	TRBJ2-5	CSVELQGAYQETQYF
18	TRBV7-3	TRBJ2-4	CASSPPWDRGRPKNIQYF
15	TRBV20-1	TRBJ2-3	CSARGSLASTDTQYF
13	TRBV9	TRBJ1-1	CASSVDVATEAFF
13	TRBV4-2	TRBJ1-1	CASRVAGNTEAFF
14	TRBV12-3/TRBV12-4	TRBJ1-6	CASSRELGNSPLHF
15	TRBV10-3	TRBJ1-5	CAISESDRGRQPQHF
12	TRBV20-1	TRBJ2-7	CSAYRGMGKQYF
15	TRBV30	TRBJ2-6	CAWTGTDSGANVLTF
17	TRBV19	TRBJ2-6	CASTPQGDLSGANVLTF
13	TRBV7-8	TRBJ2-7	CASSLGTPREQYF
16	TRBV28	TRBJ1-5	CASSIITGNSNQPQHF
16	TRBV5-1	TRBJ2-1	CASSPRLAGGNNEQFF
13	TRBV20-1	TRBJ2-1	CSARDNYHNEQFF
12	TRBV10-3	TRBJ1-5	CATGHGNQPQHF
16	TRBV15	TRBJ2-1	CATSSGGTDHYNEQFF
15	TRBV12-3/TRBV12-4	TRBJ2-2	CASSAPGPLPGELFF
17	TRBV20-1	TRBJ2-6	CSARESGKGSGANVLTF
17	TRBV5-1	TRBJ2-2	CASSLAYGGTNTGELFF
14	TRBV3-1	TRBJ2-2	CASTELARAGELFF
13	TRBV20-1	TRBJ2-3	CSASYPRDREQYF
15	TRBV20-1	TRBJ2-1	CSAPNVLAAYNEQFF
14	TRBV20-1	TRBJ1-5	CSAVEGAGNQPQHF
13	TRBV7-2	TRBJ2-1	CASSPIIYNEQFF
15	TRBV29-1	TRBJ1-2	CSVNSGARAKSGYTF
15	TRBV5-6	TRBJ2-1	CASSFRLAKPNEQFF